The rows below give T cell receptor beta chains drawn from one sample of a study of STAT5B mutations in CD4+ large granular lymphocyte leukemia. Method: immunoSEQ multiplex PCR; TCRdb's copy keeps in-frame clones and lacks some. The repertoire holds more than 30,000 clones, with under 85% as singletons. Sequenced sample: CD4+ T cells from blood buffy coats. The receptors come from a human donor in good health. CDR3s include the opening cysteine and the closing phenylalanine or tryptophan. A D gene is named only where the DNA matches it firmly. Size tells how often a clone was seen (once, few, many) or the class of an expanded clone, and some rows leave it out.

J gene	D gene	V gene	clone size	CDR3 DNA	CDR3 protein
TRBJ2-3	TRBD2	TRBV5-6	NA	TGTGCCAGCAGCTTGGGACTAGCGGGGGGCCACACAGATACGCAGTATTTT	CASSLGLAGGHTDTQYF
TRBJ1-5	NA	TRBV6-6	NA	TGTGCCAGCAGAAAACCGACGGACAGATTTGGTCAGCCCCAGCATTTT	CASRKPTDRFGQPQHF
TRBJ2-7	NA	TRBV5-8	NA	TGTGCCAGCAGCCGAGGAGGTTCCACCTACGAGCAGTACTTC	CASSRGGSTYEQYF
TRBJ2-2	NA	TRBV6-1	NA	TGTGCCAGCAGGGGGGGCGGAGGGAACACCGGGGAGCTGTTTTTT	CASRGGGGNTGELFF
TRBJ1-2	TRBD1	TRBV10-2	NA	TGCGCCAGCAGGTTTTCAGGGGGCGAGGATGGCTACACCTTC	CASRFSGGEDGYTF
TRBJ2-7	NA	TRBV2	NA	TGTGCCAGAGCGGTTACCTCCTACGAGCAGTACTTC	CARAVTSYEQYF
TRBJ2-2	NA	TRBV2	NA	TGTGCCAGCAGTGAAGTTGTGACCGGGGAGCTGTTTTTT	CASSEVVTGELFF
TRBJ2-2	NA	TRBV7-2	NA	TGTGCCAGCAGCTTAGACGCAGGGGGGGTCGACACCGGGGAGCTGTTTTTT	CASSLDAGGVDTGELFF
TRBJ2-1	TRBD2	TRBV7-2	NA	TGTGCCAGCAGCTTAAGTCTGGCGGGGGGGCTCTACAATGAGCAGTTCTTC	CASSLSLAGGLYNEQFF
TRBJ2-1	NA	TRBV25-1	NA	TGTGCCAGCGGCCCCGCGGCGAGTGAGCAGTTCTTC	CASGPAASEQFF
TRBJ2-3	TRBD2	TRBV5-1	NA	TGCGCCAGCAGCCCGGGGAGCGGGGTGGGTTCAGATACGCAGTATTTT	CASSPGSGVGSDTQYF
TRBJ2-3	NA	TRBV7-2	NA	TGTGCCAGCAGCCCAACCACAGATACGCAGTATTTT	CASSPTTDTQYF
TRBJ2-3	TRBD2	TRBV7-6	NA	TGTGCCAGCAGCTTTAGCGGGGGGAACACAGATACGCAGTATTTT	CASSFSGGNTDTQYF
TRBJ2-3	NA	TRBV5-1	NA	TGCGCCAGCAGCTTGGTTGGAGATGTCACAGATACGCAGTATTTT	CASSLVGDVTDTQYF
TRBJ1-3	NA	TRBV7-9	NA	TGTGCCAGCAGCCATACATCAAGGGACTCTGGAAACACCATATATTTT	CASSHTSRDSGNTIYF
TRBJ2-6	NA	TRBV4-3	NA	TGCGCCAGCAGCCAAGTATGGCAGCGCTCTGGGGCCAACGTCCTGACTTTC	CASSQVWQRSGANVLTF
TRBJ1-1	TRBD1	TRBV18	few	TGTGCCAGCTCACCCCGGACAGGGGTAACTGAAGCTTTCTTT	CASSPRTGVTEAFF
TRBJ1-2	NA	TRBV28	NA	TGTGCCAGCAGACGCGCCGGGGGCCTCTGGGGCTACACCTTC	CASRRAGGLWGYTF
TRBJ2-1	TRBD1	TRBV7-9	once	TGTGCCAGCAGCTCATACAGGGGAGACAATGAGCAGTTCTTC	CASSSYRGDNEQFF
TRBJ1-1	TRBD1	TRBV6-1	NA	TGTGCCAGCAACCCGGACAGGACCCAAGAAGAAGCTTTCTTT	CASNPDRTQEEAFF
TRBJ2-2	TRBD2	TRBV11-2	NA	TGTGCCAGCAGCTTAGAGGCCAGACTAGCGGGAGAATTAACCGGGGAGCTGTTTTTT	CASSLEARLAGELTGELFF
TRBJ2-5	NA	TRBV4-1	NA	TGCGCCAGCAGCCTCAAGTGGTATGCGGAAGAGACCCAGTACTTC	CASSLKWYAEETQYF
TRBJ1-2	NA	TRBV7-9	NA	TGTGCCAGCAGCTTTGGAGGGATCGGCTATGGCTACACCTTC	CASSFGGIGYGYTF
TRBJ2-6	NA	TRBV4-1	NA	TGCGCCAGCAGCCAAGCCCCGACCTCTGGGGCCAACGTCCTGACTTTC	CASSQAPTSGANVLTF
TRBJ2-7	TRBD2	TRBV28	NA	TGTGCCAGCAGCCTCCCGACTAGCGGGGCCACCTACGAGCAGTACTTC	CASSLPTSGATYEQYF
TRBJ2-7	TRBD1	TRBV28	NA	TGTGCCAGCAGTTCCCACCTTACAGGGACAGGGAGTTACGAGCAGTACTTC	CASSSHLTGTGSYEQYF
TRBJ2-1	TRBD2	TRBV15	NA	TGTGCCACCAGCAGAGCGGGACTAAACTACAATGAGCAGTTCTTC	CATSRAGLNYNEQFF
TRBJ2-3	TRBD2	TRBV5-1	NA	TGCGCCAGCAGCAACTTAGCGGGGGGGAGCACAGATACGCAGTATTTT	CASSNLAGGSTDTQYF
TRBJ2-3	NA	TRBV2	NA	TGTGCCAGCAGTGCCTCGGCCCACTCTGGAGATACGCAGTATTTT	CASSASAHSGDTQYF
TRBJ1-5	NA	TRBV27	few	TGTGCCAGCAGTTTATCCCGAGCCAGAAATCAGCCCCAGCATTTT	CASSLSRARNQPQHF
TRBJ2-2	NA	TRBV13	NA	TGTGCCAGCAGCTCGCTTAGAAATAGGGACAAGAACACCGGGGAGCTGTTTTTT	CASSSLRNRDKNTGELFF
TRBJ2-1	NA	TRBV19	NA	TGTGCCAGTAGTATTTTTGGGGGGCCCTCCTACAATGAGCAGTTCTTC	CASSIFGGPSYNEQFF
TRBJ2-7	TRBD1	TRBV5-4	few	TGTGCCAGCAGAACGGGACAGGGTTACGAGCAGTACTTC	CASRTGQGYEQYF
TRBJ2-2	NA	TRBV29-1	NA	TGCAGCGTTGACAGGCTGAACACCGGGGAGCTGTTTTTT	CSVDRLNTGELFF
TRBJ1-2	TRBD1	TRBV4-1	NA	TGCGCCAGCAGCCAAGAGCCAGGGGGCTATGGCTACACCTTC	CASSQEPGGYGYTF
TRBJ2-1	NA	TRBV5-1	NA	TGCGCCAGCAGCTTGAGTACTAGCCGGGGTGGCCACAATGAGCAGTTCTTC	CASSLSTSRGGHNEQFF
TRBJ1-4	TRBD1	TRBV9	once	TGTGCCAGCAGCGCCTCGACAGGGGGCGCGTTTAATGAAAAACTGTTTTTT	CASSASTGGAFNEKLFF